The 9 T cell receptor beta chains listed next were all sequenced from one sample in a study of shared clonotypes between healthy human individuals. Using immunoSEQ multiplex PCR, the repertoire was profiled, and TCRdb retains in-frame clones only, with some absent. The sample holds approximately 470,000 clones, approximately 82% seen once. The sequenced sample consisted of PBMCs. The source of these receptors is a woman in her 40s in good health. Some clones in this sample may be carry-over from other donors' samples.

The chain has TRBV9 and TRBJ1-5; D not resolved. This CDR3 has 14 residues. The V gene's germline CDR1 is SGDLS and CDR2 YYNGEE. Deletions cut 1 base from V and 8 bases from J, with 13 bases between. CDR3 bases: TGTGCCAGCAGCGTAAATCCCTCCGGGGAGCCCCAGCATTTT. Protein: CASSVNPSGEPQHF.

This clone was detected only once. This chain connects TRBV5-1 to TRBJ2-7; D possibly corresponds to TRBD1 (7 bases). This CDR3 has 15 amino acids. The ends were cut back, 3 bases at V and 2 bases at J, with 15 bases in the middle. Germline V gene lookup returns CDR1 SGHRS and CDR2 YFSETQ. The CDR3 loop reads CASSSRRGATYEQYF. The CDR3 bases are TGCGCCAGCAGCTCCCGCAGGGGGGCCACCTACGAGCAGTACTTC.

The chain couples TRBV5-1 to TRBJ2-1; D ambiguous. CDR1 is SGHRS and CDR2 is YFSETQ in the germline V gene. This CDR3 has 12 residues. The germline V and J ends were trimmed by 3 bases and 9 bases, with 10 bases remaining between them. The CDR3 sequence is CASSSPPREQFF. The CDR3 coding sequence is TGCGCCAGCAGCTCCCCACCACGTGAGCAGTTCTTC.

Here the CDR3 DNA reads TGTGCCAGCAGTCCGGGACTAGCGGGGACCATGAATGAGCAGTTCTTC. Protein product: CASSPGLAGTMNEQFF. J is TRBJ2-1 and V is TRBV7-3; 13 bases are shared with TRBD2. Germline V gives CDR1 SGHTA, CDR2 FQGTGA. The CDR3 length is 16 residues. Trimming cost V 6 bases and J 7 bases; bases outside gene matches: 9.

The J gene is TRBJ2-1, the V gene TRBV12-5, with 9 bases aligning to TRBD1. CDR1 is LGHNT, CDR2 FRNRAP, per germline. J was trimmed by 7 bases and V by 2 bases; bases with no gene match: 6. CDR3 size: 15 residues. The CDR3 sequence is CASGLTRQGENEQFF. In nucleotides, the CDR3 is TGTGCTAGTGGTTTGACTCGACAGGGGGAAAATGAGCAGTTCTTC.

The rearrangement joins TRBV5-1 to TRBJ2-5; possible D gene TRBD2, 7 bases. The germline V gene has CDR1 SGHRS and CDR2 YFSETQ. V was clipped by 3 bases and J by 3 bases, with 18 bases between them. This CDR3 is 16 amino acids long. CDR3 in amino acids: CASSSQGRVGEETQYF. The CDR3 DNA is TGCGCCAGCAGCTCCCAGGGGAGGGTTGGGGAAGAGACCCAGTACTTC.

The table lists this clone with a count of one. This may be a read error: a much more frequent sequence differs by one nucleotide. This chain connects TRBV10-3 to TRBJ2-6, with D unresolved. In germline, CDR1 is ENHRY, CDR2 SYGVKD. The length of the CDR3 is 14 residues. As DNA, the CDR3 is TGTGCCATTTTACCGAGCTCTGAGGCCAACGTCCTGACTTTC. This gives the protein CAILPSSEANVLTF.

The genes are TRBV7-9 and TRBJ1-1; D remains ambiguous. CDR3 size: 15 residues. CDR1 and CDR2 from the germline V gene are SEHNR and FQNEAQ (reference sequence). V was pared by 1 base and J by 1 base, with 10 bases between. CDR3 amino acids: CASSLGSSQNTEAFF. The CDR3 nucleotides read TGTGCCAGCAGCTTAGGAAGCAGCCAGAACACTGAAGCTTTCTTT.

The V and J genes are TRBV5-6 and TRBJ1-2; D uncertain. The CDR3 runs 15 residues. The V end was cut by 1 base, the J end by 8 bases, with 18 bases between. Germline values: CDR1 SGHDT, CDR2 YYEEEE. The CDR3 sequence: CASSLNFGVAEGYTF. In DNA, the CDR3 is TGTGCCAGCAGCTTGAATTTCGGGGTTGCGGAGGGCTACACCTTC.